This TCR beta chain was sequenced during a study of T cell responses to AZD1222 COVID-19 vaccine. The germline gives CDR1 SGHAT, CDR2 FQNNGV. The CDR3 is 14 amino acids. Deletions cut 5 bases from V and 5 bases from J, with 12 bases between. Method: immunoSEQ multiplex PCR; TCRdb's copy keeps in-frame clones and lacks some. This table holds some 130,000 clones, roughly nine tenths found once. Notes on the study in general: In a largely white British group with more females than males, clonal diversity was possibly underestimated. Close to half of all spike-specific TCRs reportedly target regions of the variants that are unmutated.

On this clone itself: Its target is unknown.

The sequencing used peripheral blood, collected on day 0 of AZD1222 vaccination. V gene TRBV11-2 combines with J gene TRBJ2-2; unclear D gene. The source of this sequence is an adult in good health. CDR3 nucleotide sequence: TGTGCCAGCAGCACCCCCTCCCTGACCGGGGAGCTGTTTTTT. It yields the protein CASSTPSLTGELFF.